This passage covers 27 T cell receptor beta chains from one sample sequenced in a study of glioma-infiltrating T cells. The iRepertoire nested amplicon-rescue multiplex PCR amplified TCR alpha and beta CDR3s from RNA. TCRdb reprocessed the multiplex PCR reads via MiXCR and lists one record per CDR3 protein. The sample holds under 150,000 distinct CDR3 sequences, roughly two fifths seen once. Sequenced sample: glioma tissue, nonneoplastic brain tissue, or PBMCs (not recorded which). These receptors were collected from a human donor with low-grade glioma or glioblastoma, undergoing nonglioma brain surgery, or in good health (not recorded which).

This clonotype was seen more than once but under ten times. V usage is TRBV6-1 and J usage is TRBJ1-1, with D possibly matching TRBD1 (5 bases). Germline lookup yields CDR1 MNHNS and CDR2 SASEGT. The CDR3 has 13 amino acids. Between the trimmed V and J ends, which lost 7 bases and 5 bases, there was a span of 14 bases. The CDR3 protein is CASTSVRGTEAFF. The CDR3 DNA sequence: TGTGCCAGCACATCAGTTAGGGGAACTGAAGCTTTCTTT.

This clonotype was found a few times. J is TRBJ1-2 and V is TRBV2; D unclear. Per the germline V gene, CDR1 is SNHLY and CDR2 is FYNNEI. Between the trimmed V and J ends, which lost 8 bases and 6 bases, there was a span of 13 bases. The CDR3 runs 12 residues. DNA for the CDR3: TGTGCCAGCCGACTTTCGCAGGATGGCTACACCTTC. Protein product: CASRLSQDGYTF.

J is TRBJ1-1 and V is TRBV6-2 or TRBV6-3; TRBD1 is a possible D gene (5 bases). Germline CDR1 and CDR2: MNHEY and SVGEGT. Trimming removed 2 bases at V and 0 bases at J, with 16 bases between. The CDR3 extends over 17 amino acids. The CDR3: CASSYPKPRTLNTEAFF. The CDR3 region has the DNA TGTGCCAGCAGTTACCCCAAGCCAAGGACATTGAACACTGAAGCTTTCTTT.

The chain has TRBV20-1 and TRBJ2-3; 7 positions agree with TRBD2. Germline V gene sequence: CDR1 DFQATT, CDR2 SNEGSKA (reference sequence). The CDR3 is made up of 16 amino acids. V lost 1 base and J lost 2; bases outside the gene matches: 9. CDR3 in amino acids: CSARVTKRGDTDTQYF. For the CDR3, the DNA is TGCAGTGCTAGAGTGACTAAGCGGGGCGACACAGATACGCAGTATTTT.

The rearrangement links TRBV9 to TRBJ1-2, with TRBD1 identical over 12 bases. The CDR3 is 16 amino acids. CDR1 SGDLS and CDR2 YYNGEE come from the germline V gene. V shed 0 bases and J 4 bases; nucleotides not matched to a gene: 4. Written as DNA, the CDR3 is TGTGCCAGCAGCGTAGGTGGGACAGGGGGCTCCTATGGCTACACCTTC. Its protein is CASSVGGTGGSYGYTF.

In the case of this clonotype: A much larger clone lies one base from this, so it may be a read error. The rearrangement links TRBV27 to TRBJ2-7; 9 bases agree with TRBD2. The CDR3 totals 15 residues. Germline V gene lookup returns CDR1 MNHEY and CDR2 SMNVEV (reference sequence). V shed 5 bases and J 2 bases; nucleotides not matched to a gene: 7. In DNA, the CDR3 is TGTGCCAGCAGTCTTAAGCGGGAGGATACCTACGAGCAGTACTTC. Its protein product is CASSLKREDTYEQYF.

This clonotype was observed a few times. This chain uses TRBV5-1 with TRBJ2-3; 9 bases agree with TRBD2. The CDR3 totals 16 residues. V lost 1 base and J lost 3; bases outside the gene matches: 6. Germline V gene sequence: CDR1 SGHRS, CDR2 YFSETQ. Here the CDR3 reads CASSLSGLASTDTQYF. The CDR3 coding sequence is TGCGCCAGCAGCTTGTCTGGACTAGCGTCAACAGATACGCAGTATTTT. Looking up the rest from reference TRBV5-1 and TRBJ2-3 gives the full variable domain: KAGVTQTPRYLIKTRGQQVTLSCSPISGHRSVSWYQQTPGQGLQFLFEYFSETQRNKGNFPGRFSGRQFSNSRSEMNVSTLELGDSALYLCASSLSGLASTDTQYFGPGTRLTVL.

This chain joins TRBV20-1 and TRBJ2-7; TRBD1 agrees at 10 bases. V was clipped by 2 bases and J by 7 bases; unmatched bases: 11. Germline CDR1 is DFQATT and CDR2 is SNEGSKA (reference sequence). The length of the CDR3 is 15 residues. CDR3 DNA: TGCAGTGCTAGATCTCCGACAGGGGGCTCGTATGAGCAGTACTTC. Protein sequence: CSARSPTGGSYEQYF.

The chain links TRBV6-1 to TRBJ1-4, with a possible D match to TRBD1 (6 bases). V lost 6 bases, J lost 5 bases, and 16 bases lay in between. Germline V gene data show CDR1 as MNHNS and CDR2 as SASEGT. The CDR3 loop spans 15 amino acids. The CDR3 sequence: CASRITGSLNEKLFF. In DNA form, the CDR3 reads TGTGCCAGCAGAATAACAGGGTCGCTAAATGAAAAACTGTTTTTT.

The rearrangement joins TRBV7-2 to TRBJ1-6, with D possibly matching TRBD1 (6 bases). Germline V gives CDR1 SGHTA, CDR2 FQGNSA. Trimming took 1 base from V and 10 from J, leaving 17 bases between them. The CDR3 is made up of 16 amino acids. The CDR3 spells CASSLGAGVGGSPLHF. DNA of the CDR3: TGTGCCAGCAGCTTAGGGGCAGGGGTGGGTGGGTCACCCCTCCACTTT.

The V gene is TRBV20-1, the J gene TRBJ1-6; D might be TRBD1 (5 bases). Trimming left V 6 bases short and J 7 bases short, with 16 bases between. Germline V gene lookup returns CDR1 DFQATT and CDR2 SNEGSKA (reference sequence). The CDR3 totals 14 residues. DNA for the CDR3: TGCAGTGCCTCCTGGGGGGGGTTGAATTCACCCCTCCACTTT. It yields the protein CSASWGGLNSPLHF.

The V and J genes are TRBV20-1 and TRBJ2-3; 9 nucleotides line up with TRBD2. V lost 6 bases and J lost 4; bases outside the gene matches: 14. CDR1 is DFQATT and CDR2 is SNEGSKA in the germline V gene (reference sequence). CDR3 length equals 16 residues. The CDR3 nucleotides read TGCAGTGCCCTTAGCGGGGGTCGGGGGGTTTCAGATACGCAGTATTTT. Protein sequence: CSALSGGRGVSDTQYF.

This clonotype counts as medium-sized. The chain employs TRBV6-6 and TRBJ2-1; TRBD2 agrees at 11 bases. CDR3 size: 16 residues. The junction had 1 base not matched to a gene; V was cut back by 2 bases and J by 1 base. Germline V lookup: CDR1 MNHNY, CDR2 SVGAGI (reference sequence). CDR3 protein: CASSYASGGSYNEQFF. CDR3 in DNA: TGTGCCAGCAGTTACGCTAGCGGGGGGTCCTACAATGAGCAGTTCTTC.

The CDR3: CASSPGGSFYEQYF. CDR3 coding DNA: TGTGCCAGCAGCCCCGGGGGGAGCTTCTACGAGCAGTACTTC. The chain carries TRBV7-6 and TRBJ2-7, with 7 bases fitting TRBD2. CDR1 is SGHVS and CDR2 is FNYEAQ in the germline V gene. This CDR3 is 14 amino acids long. The junction had 7 bases not matched to a gene; V was cut back by 5 bases and J by 3 bases.

The chain uses TRBV10-2 and TRBJ2-7; D perhaps matches TRBD1 (5 bases). TRBJ2-1 explains the end of the DNA better; the J call may be wrong. The CDR3 sequence is 12 residues long. In germline, CDR1 is WSHSY, CDR2 SAAADI. The CDR3 coding sequence is TGCGCCAGCAGTGAATTTAGGGGTGAGCAGTTCTTC. It translates to CASSEFRGEQFF.

The chain recombines TRBV25-1 with TRBJ1-2, with a possible D match to TRBD1 (6 bases). Germline loops: CDR1 MGHDK, CDR2 SYGVNS. This CDR3 has 11 residues. Deletions cut 10 bases from V and 8 bases from J, with 14 bases between. CDR3 in DNA: TGTGCCACCTCACAGGGCTACGGCTACACCTTC. It is translated as CATSQGYGYTF.

The J gene is TRBJ2-7, the V gene TRBV6-2 or TRBV6-3, with 8 bases fitting TRBD1. Looked up from germline, CDR1 is MNHEY and CDR2 is SVGEGT. The CDR3 loop spans 14 amino acids. Losses at the gene ends were 8 bases for V and 2 bases for J; bases not matched to a gene: 8. The CDR3 loop is CASCDRGHPYEQYF. The CDR3 DNA reads as TGTGCCAGCTGCGACAGGGGACACCCCTACGAGCAGTACTTC.

The chain combines TRBV3-1 with TRBJ2-3; D remains unclear. CDR3 length: 14 residues. Trimming shortened V by 0 bases and J by 4 bases, and 8 bases separated the two germline ends. The germline V gene encodes CDR1 LGHDT and CDR2 YNNKEL (reference sequence). In nucleotides, the CDR3 is TGTGCCAGCAGCCAAGATCACGGAGCAGATACGCAGTATTTT. Translation gives CASSQDHGADTQYF.

The table lists this clonotype with a few counts. This chain joins TRBV7-2 and TRBJ1-1, with D uncertain. The CDR3 is made up of 14 amino acids. Trimming cost V 4 bases and J 1 base, with 10 bases left between them. Germline assignment: CDR1 SGHTA and CDR2 FQGNSA. The CDR3, as DNA: TGTGCCAGCAGCTCCCAGGATACGAACACTGAAGCTTTCTTT. Its protein product is CASSSQDTNTEAFF.

This clonotype was detected only a few times. The V call is TRBV20-1, the J call TRBJ2-1; possibly TRBD1 for D (6 bases). Germline lookup yields CDR1 DFQATT and CDR2 SNEGSKA (reference sequence). Deletions cut 7 bases from V and 5 bases from J, with 15 bases between. The CDR3 spans 13 residues. The CDR3 DNA is TGCAGTGGAGGGAGACAGGCCAACAATGAGCAGTTCTTC. Translation: CSGGRQANNEQFF.

In DNA, the CDR3 is TGTGCCAGCAGCTCGATGGACAGGGACACTGAAGCTTTCTTT. Its translation is CASSSMDRDTEAFF. This sequence joins TRBV12-3 or TRBV12-4 and TRBJ1-1; TRBD1 matches at 8 bases. The length of the CDR3 is 14 residues. V was clipped by 6 bases and J by 3 bases; unmatched bases: 6.

V usage is TRBV6-5 and J usage is TRBJ1-6; D remains ambiguous. Germline lookup yields CDR1 MNHEY and CDR2 SVGAGI. The CDR3 is 16 residues long. V dropped 0 bases and J dropped 4 bases, with 10 bases sitting between them. In nucleotides, the CDR3 is TGTGCCAGCAGTTACTCGATCTGTCAGTATAATTCACCCCTCCACTTT. Amino acid sequence: CASSYSICQYNSPLHF.

The chain joins TRBV20-1 to TRBJ1-5; D gene uncertain. The V gene's germline CDR1 is DFQATT and CDR2 SNEGSKA (reference sequence). Trimming shortened V by 2 bases and J by 0 bases, and 5 bases separated the two germline ends. The CDR3 runs to 13 residues. In DNA, the CDR3 is TGCAGTGCTAGAAGGGATAGCAATCAGCCCCAGCATTTT. Protein sequence: CSARRDSNQPQHF.

The chain couples TRBV20-1 to TRBJ2-5, with 11 bases lining up with TRBD1. From germline, CDR1 is DFQATT and CDR2 SNEGSKA (reference sequence). The CDR3 contains 14 residues. Trimming removed 6 bases from V and 4 bases from J; junction bases left unmatched: 7. CDR3 residues: CSATGTGGLETQYF. As DNA, the CDR3 is TGCAGTGCCACCGGGACAGGGGGATTAGAGACCCAGTACTTC.

The rearrangement links TRBV6-1 to TRBJ2-7; no firm D call. The CDR3 is 16 residues long. Germline V CDR1 and CDR2: MNHNS, SASEGT. Trimming took off 2 bases at V and 0 bases at J, with 14 bases between the two ends. The CDR3 protein is CASSENAWWDSYEQYF. The CDR3 DNA follows: TGTGCCAGCAGTGAAAATGCCTGGTGGGACTCCTACGAGCAGTACTTC.

The genes are TRBV20-1 and TRBJ2-7; the D gene is possibly TRBD2 (6 bases). The germline V gene has CDR1 DFQATT and CDR2 SNEGSKA (reference sequence). V dropped 5 bases and J dropped 6 bases, with 23 bases sitting between them. This CDR3 region has 15 residues. Here the CDR3 DNA reads TGCAGTGCTCAAACGACCTCGGGACTCCGGGGCGAGCAGTACTTC. Amino acid sequence: CSAQTTSGLRGEQYF.

On this clonotype: The conserved final phenylalanine or tryptophan is absent from the CDR3, which likely points to a read error. The rearrangement joins TRBV28 to TRBJ2-7, with D hard to call. CDR3 length: 12 amino acids. The germline gives CDR1 MDHEN, CDR2 SYDVKM. V gave up 7 bases and J gave up 6 bases, with 13 bases separating them. The CDR3 is CASTGWSAEQYL. The CDR3 nucleotides are TGTGCCAGCACCGGGTGGTCCGCCGAGCAGTACTTA.